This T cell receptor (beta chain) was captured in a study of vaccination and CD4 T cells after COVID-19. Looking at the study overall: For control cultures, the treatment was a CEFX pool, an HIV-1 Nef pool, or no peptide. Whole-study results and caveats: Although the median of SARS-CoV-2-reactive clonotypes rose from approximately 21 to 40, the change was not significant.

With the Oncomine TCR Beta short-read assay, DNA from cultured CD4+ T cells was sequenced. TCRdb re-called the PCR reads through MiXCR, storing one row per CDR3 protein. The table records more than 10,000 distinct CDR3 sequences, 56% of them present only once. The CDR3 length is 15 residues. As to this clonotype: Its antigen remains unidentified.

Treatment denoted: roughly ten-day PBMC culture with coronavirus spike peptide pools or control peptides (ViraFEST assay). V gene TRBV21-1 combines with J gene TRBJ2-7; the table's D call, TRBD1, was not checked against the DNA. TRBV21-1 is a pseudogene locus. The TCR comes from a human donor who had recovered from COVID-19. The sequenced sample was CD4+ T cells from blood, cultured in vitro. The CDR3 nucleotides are TGTGCCAGCAGCGGAAGGGGGGGGGTCCGCCGCGAGCAGTACTTC. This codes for CASSGRGGVRREQYF.